The clone carrying this T cell receptor beta chain was detected a few times. The data stem from a study of T cells after posttransplantation cyclophosphamide. A marrow graft followed busulfan-fludarabine conditioning, with cyclophosphamide on days +3 and +4. The assay was immunoSEQ multiplex PCR, and TCRdb's table has in-frame clones only and misses some. The sample holds more than 10,000 clones, and no clone turns up only once. The J segment lost 11 bases and the V segment lost 4 bases, leaving 12 bases of the junction unmatched. Germline V gene sequence: CDR1 SGHRS, CDR2 YFSETQ. The CDR3 runs to 14 residues.

This sequence was found in a female patient aged 40-49 years who received an allogeneic stem cell transplant from an unrelated donor, was CMV-positive, and had acute GVHD only. Some T cells here may be from the graft donor. This chain uses TRBV5-1 with TRBJ1-1; TRBD1 agrees at 9 bases. The sequences come from PBMCs, collected after allogeneic stem cell transplant with posttransplant cyclophosphamide. The DNA for the CDR3 is TGCGCCAGCAGCGGAACCGGGACAGGGCGGGTTGCTTTCTTT. Amino acids: CASSGTGTGRVAFF.